The 23 T cell receptor beta chains in this list originate from one sample, sequenced in a study of vaccination and CD4 T cells after COVID-19. Their recognized antigens are unknown. The treatment was: approximately 10-day PBMC culture with coronavirus spike peptide pools or control peptides (ViraFEST assay). Sequenced with the Oncomine TCR Beta short-read assay was DNA taken from cultured CD4+ T cells. TCRdb processed the PCR reads anew with MiXCR; each CDR3 protein has one entry. The sample shows 13,000 to 15,000 distinct CDR3 sequences, 25% to 30% of them seen only once. Sequenced: CD4+ T cells from blood, cultured in vitro. The source is a human donor who had recovered from COVID-19.

This clonotype has more than one count but fewer than ten. The genes are TRBV12-3 or TRBV12-4 and TRBJ1-1; the match to TRBD1 covers 8 bases. The CDR3 spans 14 residues. The trim removed 5 bases at V and 1 base at J, leaving 3 bases unmatched. CDR3 bases: TGTGCCAGCAGTCTCGGACAGGGGAACACTGAAGCTTTCTTT. Protein product: CASSLGQGNTEAFF.

The gene calls are TRBV6-1 and TRBJ1-2; 7 bases fit TRBD1. Germline V lookup: CDR1 MNHNS, CDR2 SASEGT. This CDR3 has 13 residues. Trimming took 7 bases from V and 4 from J; bases not matched to a gene: 6. In nucleotides, the CDR3 is TGTGCCAGCACCAGGGACAGTCGCTATGGCTACACCTTC. It is translated as CASTRDSRYGYTF.

This rearrangement joins TRBV11-2 to TRBJ2-7; D is unclear. CDR1 and CDR2 (germline): SGHAT, FQNNGV. V was clipped by 0 bases and J by 1 base, with 7 bases between them. CDR3 size: 14 residues. CDR3 nucleotide sequence: TGTGCCAGCAGCTTAGAGGGATTTTCCTACGAGCAGTACTTC. This gives the protein CASSLEGFSYEQYF. Variable domain in full (rest from reference TRBV11-2 and TRBJ2-7): EAGVAQSPRYKIIEKRQSVAFWCNPISGHATLYWYQQILGQGPKLLIQFQNNGVVDDSQLPKDRFSAERLKGVDSTLKIQPAKLEDSAVYLCASSLEGFSYEQYFGPGTRLTVT.

V gene TRBV7-8 combines with J gene TRBJ2-5; 11 bases map to TRBD1. Germline V CDR1 and CDR2: SGHVS, FQNEAQ. The CDR3 spans 13 residues. Trimming cost V 4 bases and J 5 bases; bases outside gene matches: 0. CDR3 DNA sequence: TGTGCCAGCAGCTGGGACAGGGGGGAGACCCAGTACTTC. Its translation: CASSWDRGETQYF.

This clonotype was recorded a few times. The gene calls are TRBV5-8 and TRBJ1-2, with D tentatively TRBD1 (6 bases). The V end lost 0 bases, the J end lost 4 bases, and 13 bases lay between the germline ends. This CDR3 has 15 amino acids. CDR1 is SGHTS and CDR2 is YDEGEE in the germline V gene. CDR3 loop: CASSLGLGGFYGYTF. Written as DNA, the CDR3 is TGTGCCAGCAGCTTGGGGCTAGGGGGGTTCTATGGCTACACCTTC.

This clonotype was seen a few times. The chain links TRBV20-1 to TRBJ1-4, with 9 positions matching TRBD1. V was clipped by 3 bases and J by 8 bases; unmatched bases: 16. The CDR3 consists of 17 residues. Germline V gene data show CDR1 as DFQATT and CDR2 as SNEGSKA (reference sequence). CDR3 bases: TGCAGTGCTAGGGTGGACGCTTTGGGGGACAGGGACGAAAAACTGTTTTTT. Amino acids: CSARVDALGDRDEKLFF.

This chain connects TRBV18 to TRBJ2-7; D possibly matches TRBD1 or TRBD2 (6 bases each). The CDR3 length is 13 residues. V dropped 2 bases and J dropped 5 bases, with 10 bases sitting between them. The germline gives CDR1 KGHSH, CDR2 LQKENI. CDR3 nucleotides: TGTGCCAGCTCACCAAGGGGGGTGGACGAGCAGTACTTC. It is translated as CASSPRGVDEQYF.

This clonotype was seen a few times. The rearrangement links TRBV6-1 to TRBJ1-1, with 7 positions matching TRBD1. Germline V lookup: CDR1 MNHNS, CDR2 SASEGT. J lost 2 bases, V lost 6 bases, and 3 bases had no gene match. The CDR3 is 13 amino acids. The CDR3 DNA follows: TGTGCCAGCAGGGGGACAGCAAACACTGAAGCTTTCTTT. The encoded protein is CASRGTANTEAFF.

The CDR3 nucleotides are TGCGCCAGCAGCTTACGGGACGAAGGTGAGGCTTTCTTT. It translates to CASSLRDEGEAFF. The chain employs TRBV5-1 and TRBJ1-1; perhaps TRBD1 as D (5 bases). Germline CDR1 reads SGHRS; CDR2 reads YFSETQ. The CDR3 is made up of 13 amino acids. The V end lost 2 bases, the J end lost 11 bases, and 16 bases lay between the germline ends.

The V call is TRBV7-2, the J call TRBJ1-2, with D perhaps TRBD1 (5 bases). Germline CDR1 and CDR2: SGHTA and FQGNSA. The CDR3 has 14 residues. The ends were cut back, 5 bases at V and 8 bases at J, with 18 bases in the middle. As DNA, the CDR3 is TGTGCCAGCAGCGCCGGTGACAGAGTTGGAGGCTACACCTTC. Amino acids: CASSAGDRVGGYTF.

This clonotype came up a few times. This chain connects TRBV7-2 to TRBJ1-6; maybe TRBD1 (6 bases). The CDR3 spans 16 residues. Trimming shortened V by 2 bases and J by 7 bases, and 15 bases separated the two germline ends. CDR1 is SGHTA and CDR2 is FQGNSA in the germline V gene. The CDR3 spells CASSLLQGLGNSPLHF. The CDR3 DNA reads as TGTGCCAGCAGCTTACTCCAGGGGCTTGGGAATTCACCCCTCCACTTT.

CDR3 bases: TGTGCCAGCAGTTTACAACCAGGGACAGGGGGCGAAACCTTC. Residues: CASSLQPGTGGETF. The gene calls are TRBV12-3 or TRBV12-4 and TRBJ1-2; TRBD1 agrees at 12 bases. The V and J ends lost 2 bases and 14 bases, in that order; junction bases with no gene match: 9. This CDR3 is 14 amino acids long.

The rearrangement links TRBV5-1 to TRBJ1-1, with D perhaps matching TRBD1 (5 bases). Trimming cost V 3 bases and J 11 bases, with 17 bases left between them. Per germline, CDR1 SGHRS and CDR2 YFSETQ. CDR3 size: 13 residues. For the CDR3, the DNA is TGCGCCAGCAGCTCGACAACCGGGACTCGGGCTTTCTTT. Its protein is CASSSTTGTRAFF.

This clonotype has only one observation. The chain joins TRBV6-1 to TRBJ2-7; unclear D gene. Germline V gene lookup returns CDR1 MNHNS and CDR2 SASEGT. Deletions cut 7 bases from V and 4 bases from J, with 8 bases between. CDR3 length: 11 amino acids. CDR3 nucleotides: TGTGCCAGCACTACAGATTACGAGCAGTACTTC. Residues: CASTTDYEQYF.

The chain links TRBV6-1 to TRBJ2-1; 9 nucleotides align to TRBD2. CDR1 is MNHNS, CDR2 SASEGT, per germline. The CDR3 covers 14 residues. V shed 4 bases and J 11 bases; nucleotides not matched to a gene: 9. The CDR3 region has the DNA TGTGCCAGCAGTGGGATGGGGGCGGGGGGGAAGCAGTTCTTC. Translating gives CASSGMGAGGKQFF.

The chain recombines TRBV30 with TRBJ2-3; a weak D match, TRBD1 (5 bases). The CDR3 is made up of 12 amino acids. CDR1 and CDR2 from the germline V gene are GTSNPN and SVGIG (reference sequence). Trimming took off 3 bases at V and 4 bases at J, with 8 bases between the two ends. DNA of the CDR3: TGTGCCTGGAGCTGGGGCGCAGATACGCAGTATTTT. Translating it yields CAWSWGADTQYF.

In this sample, this clonotype turned up a few times. The CDR3 DNA reads as TGTGCCACCCATCTAGGCGGAAGCTCCTACAATGAGCAGTTCTTC. It encodes CATHLGGSSYNEQFF. The chain has TRBV27 and TRBJ2-1, with unresolved D. CDR1 is MNHEY and CDR2 is SMNVEV in the germline V gene (reference sequence). The CDR3 runs to 15 residues. The V and J ends lost 10 bases and 0 bases respectively, with 16 bases between them.

The V call is TRBV7-9, the J call TRBJ2-7; tentatively, D is TRBD2 (6 bases). Trimming removed 5 bases from V and 2 bases from J, with 19 bases in between. Germline V gives CDR1 SEHNR, CDR2 FQNEAQ (reference sequence). This CDR3 comprises 16 residues. The CDR3 here is CASSLGTLATTYEQYF. CDR3 DNA sequence: TGTGCCAGCAGCCTAGGGACTTTAGCCACTACCTACGAGCAGTACTTC.

This clonotype was found a few times. J is TRBJ1-1 and V is TRBV7-8, with D unresolved. CDR3 length equals 12 residues. Germline assignment: CDR1 SGHVS and CDR2 FQNEAQ. Deletions cut 3 bases from V and 4 bases from J, with 6 bases between. CDR3 amino acids: CASSLYGTEAFF. The CDR3 bases are TGTGCCAGCAGCTTGTACGGCACTGAAGCTTTCTTT. The whole variable domain, remainder taken from reference TRBV7-8 and TRBJ1-1, is GAGVSQSPRYKVAKRGQDVALRCDPISGHVSLFWYQQALGQGPEFLTYFQNEAQLDKSGLPSDRFFAERPEGSVSTLKIQRTQQEDSAVYLCASSLYGTEAFFGQGTRLTVV.

In this sample, this clonotype turned up a few times. The CDR3 sequence is CASSDGGNYGYTF. CDR3 DNA sequence: TGTGCCAGCAGTGATGGAGGAAACTATGGCTACACCTTC. The rearrangement links TRBV2 to TRBJ1-2; the D is unclear. Trimming removed 3 bases from V and 2 bases from J, with 7 bases in between. The CDR3 runs to 13 residues. Germline-derived CDR1 and CDR2 are SNHLY and FYNNEI.

This clonotype appeared a few times. This chain joins TRBV2 and TRBJ2-3; a possible D gene is TRBD2 (7 bases). The V end lost 5 bases, the J end lost 3 bases, and 18 bases lay between the germline ends. This CDR3 contains 16 residues. In germline, CDR1 is SNHLY, CDR2 FYNNEI. The CDR3 loop reads CASSPTWGGRTDTQYF. The DNA for the CDR3 is TGTGCCAGCAGTCCTACCTGGGGGGGGCGTACAGATACGCAGTATTTT.

On this clonotype: Germline and junction disagree at one end, which may indicate a read error. This sequence joins TRBV2 and TRBJ1-5, with D perhaps matching TRBD1 (6 bases). This CDR3 has 11 amino acids. Germline V lookup: CDR1 SNHLY, CDR2 FYNNEI. The DNA of the CDR3 is TGTGCCAGCAGGGATGGACAGCTCCAGCATTTT. Amino acids: CASRDGQLQHF.

The chain is built from TRBV2 and TRBJ2-5, with 7 bases lining up with TRBD2. In germline, CDR1 is SNHLY, CDR2 FYNNEI. CDR3 length equals 11 residues. CDR3 in amino acids: CALGGGETQYF. The CDR3 nucleotides read TGTGCGCTGGGGGGGGGGGAGACCCAGTACTTC.